Presented here are 5 T cell receptor beta chains from one specimen sequenced in a study of T cells after somatic rescue of genetic block. Assay: immunoSEQ multiplex PCR; the TCRdb copy retains only in-frame clones and omits some. The repertoire includes approximately 88,000 clones, approximately 90% of them detected once, and roughly 1.5% sits in the top ten. The specimen was peripheral blood mononuclear cells (PBMCs). The origin of the receptors is a woman under 30.

The genes are TRBV5-5 and TRBJ2-1; D call uncertain. The germline gives CDR1 SGHKS, CDR2 YYEKEE (reference sequence). Trimming took 0 bases from V and 1 from J, leaving 11 bases between them. This CDR3 has 16 residues. The CDR3 here is CASSLAGGASYNEQFF. CDR3 bases: TGTGCCAGCAGCTTGGCCGGCGGAGCTTCCTACAATGAGCAGTTCTTC.

This clone was observed a single time. V gene TRBV4-3 combines with J gene TRBJ2-7; D may be TRBD1 (6 bases). CDR1 and CDR2 from the germline V gene are LGHNA and YSLEER. V was cut by 4 bases and J by 5 bases, with 15 bases left in between. The CDR3 has 14 residues. The CDR3, as DNA: TGCGCCAGCAGCCCCACCAGGGGCGGCCACGAGCAGTACTTC. It codes for CASSPTRGGHEQYF.

V usage is TRBV6-4 and J usage is TRBJ2-1; the match to TRBD2 covers 10 bases. Trimming at V came to 5 bases and at J to 8 bases, leaving 12 bases not matched to a gene. Germline assignment: CDR1 MRHNA and CDR2 SNTAGT. The CDR3 has 16 amino acids. The CDR3 bases are TGTGCCAGCAGTCGAGCGGGAGGGGGGGTAAGCGATGAGCAGTTCTTC. Its protein is CASSRAGGGVSDEQFF.

The table lists this clone with a count of one. The chain combines TRBV7-8 with TRBJ2-7; weak D call: TRBD2 (6 bases). The germline V gene has CDR1 SGHVS and CDR2 FQNEAQ. The CDR3 consists of 14 residues. With 4 bases removed from V and 3 bases from J, the gap between germline ends came to 13 bases. CDR3 sequence (DNA): TGTGCCAGCAGCTCCCTAGGAGGGAGCTACGAGCAGTACTTC. This codes for CASSSLGGSYEQYF.

The rearrangement links TRBV27 to TRBJ1-1; D call uncertain. CDR3 length equals 14 residues. Trimming shortened V by 3 bases and J by 1 base, and 9 bases separated the two germline ends. The V gene's germline CDR1 is MNHEY and CDR2 SMNVEV (reference sequence). Here the CDR3 reads CASSLLGQNTEAFF. The CDR3 nucleotides are TGTGCCAGCAGTTTGCTAGGCCAGAACACTGAAGCTTTCTTT.